This passage covers 19 T cell receptor beta chains from one sample sequenced in a study of post-analysis software for immune sequencing data (dated by TCRdb to about 2015). The library was built by means of PCR. These reads were obtained on an Illumina HiSeq 2500. To reduce PCR and sequencing biases, unique molecular identifiers were incorporated into the TCR beta cDNA libraries. TCRdb cleaned the public reads at Q25 with fastp, built clones with MiXCR and kept in-frame beta chains. Entries are consolidated by CDR3 protein sequence, retaining the most common genes and DNA. For this sample there are 600,000 to 700,000 distinct CDR3 sequences; approximately 60% appear just once. Around 10% of the sample is in the top ten clones. What the research found in general, with its limitations: Significantly higher frequencies in patients than in controls were found for a few TRBV segments, including TRBV5-6, TRBV5-1 and TRBV20-1.

Their antigens remain unidentified. What was sequenced was blood. Source of these receptors: a girl aged 2 to 10 with multiple sclerosis.

This clonotype was counted between two and nine times. The rearrangement uses TRBV4-3 and TRBJ2-3; D tentatively reads TRBD1 or TRBD2 (6 bases each). Germline-derived CDR1 and CDR2 are LGHNA and YSLEER. V lost 3 bases, J lost 1 base, and 23 bases lay in between. This CDR3 is 19 amino acids long. CDR3 loop: CASSQILIKQGGGTDTQYF. The CDR3 DNA follows: TGCGCCAGCAGCCAGATACTCATAAAACAGGGAGGAGGCACAGATACGCAGTATTTT.

The chain joins TRBV10-3 to TRBJ2-5; D gene uncertain. Germline-derived CDR1 and CDR2 are ENHRY and SYGVKD. V lost 6 bases to trimming and J lost 2 bases, with 13 bases between them. The CDR3 runs to 14 residues. The CDR3 bases are TGTGCCATCAGAGCTCGGACGGAGCAAGAGACCCAGTACTTC. Translated, it gives CAIRARTEQETQYF.

The V call is TRBV20-1, the J call TRBJ1-5; D ambiguous. V dropped 0 bases and J dropped 4 bases, with 10 bases sitting between them. From germline, CDR1 is DFQATT and CDR2 SNEGSKA (reference sequence). This CDR3 spans 14 amino acids. The CDR3 loop is CSAREGSGNQPQHF. The DNA for the CDR3 is TGCAGTGCTAGAGAGGGGAGCGGTAATCAGCCCCAGCATTTT.

This chain connects TRBV11-2 to TRBJ2-7; 8 positions agree with TRBD1. CDR1 SGHAT and CDR2 FQNNGV come from the germline V gene. The CDR3 loop spans 18 amino acids. Unmatched junction bases numbered 12, after V lost 1 base and J lost 1 base. The DNA of the CDR3 is TGTGCCAGCAGCTTAGCCTTCGGACAGGGCCCTAAATCCTACGAGCAGTACTTC. Translation gives CASSLAFGQGPKSYEQYF.

The V gene is TRBV12-3 or TRBV12-4, the J gene TRBJ1-4; no definite D call. V was trimmed by 4 bases and J by 4 bases, leaving 10 bases between them. CDR3 length: 14 amino acids. This CDR3 is CASSYGGSNEKLFF. The CDR3 DNA is TGTGCCAGCAGTTACGGAGGGAGTAATGAAAAACTGTTTTTT.

The chain carries TRBV12-3 or TRBV12-4 and TRBJ1-2; D uncertain. The V end was cut by 4 bases, the J end by 2 bases, with 17 bases between. This CDR3 is 16 amino acids long. The CDR3 DNA sequence: TGTGCCAGCAGTTCCCGGGCTCAGACGGGAAACTATGGCTACACCTTC. It is translated as CASSSRAQTGNYGYTF.

The rearrangement uses TRBV7-2 and TRBJ1-6; weak D call: TRBD1 (5 bases). The CDR3 totals 15 residues. V shed 6 bases and J shed 8 bases, with 17 bases lying between them. Germline CDR1 and CDR2: SGHTA and FQGNSA. The CDR3 nucleotides read TGTGCCAGCAGTCGGACCAGGAGGGGTGATTCACCCCTCCACTTT. As protein: CASSRTRRGDSPLHF.

This clonotype was detected only a few times. V is TRBV5-1 and J is TRBJ2-1; maybe TRBD1 (6 bases). Germline V gene sequence: CDR1 SGHRS, CDR2 YFSETQ. The CDR3 sequence is 12 residues long. With 3 bases removed from V and 10 bases from J, the gap between germline ends came to 11 bases. DNA for the CDR3: TGCGCCAGCAGCTCCTCGGACAGAGAGCAGTTCTTC. It yields the protein CASSSSDREQFF.

This clonotype turned up a few times. The genes are TRBV6-5 and TRBJ2-4; D assignment may be TRBD1 or TRBD2 (5 bases each). Trimming shortened V by 5 bases and J by 3 bases, and 11 bases separated the two germline ends. The CDR3 is 14 amino acids. The germline V gene encodes CDR1 MNHEY and CDR2 SVGAGI. CDR3 sequence: CASSRARGKNIQYF. CDR3 DNA sequence: TGTGCCAGCAGTAGAGCGAGGGGCAAAAACATTCAGTACTTC.

The CDR3 here is CASSLVQGFGETQYF. In nucleotides, the CDR3 is TGTGCCAGCAGCTTAGTACAGGGGTTCGGGGAGACCCAGTACTTC. The rearrangement links TRBV11-3 to TRBJ2-5, with 7 positions matching TRBD1. Germline trimming cut 1 base from V and 5 bases from J; bases unmatched to any gene: 7. The V gene's germline CDR1 is SGHNT and CDR2 YENEEA. The CDR3 has 15 residues.

The V call is TRBV27, the J call TRBJ2-3, with D possibly being TRBD1 (5 bases). The CDR3 is made up of 18 amino acids. V lost 1 base and J lost 0, with 17 bases in between. Per the germline V gene, CDR1 is MNHEY and CDR2 is SMNVEV (reference sequence). The CDR3 loop is CASSLLGLRTPSTDTQYF. The CDR3, as DNA: TGTGCCAGCAGTTTATTGGGGCTCCGTACGCCAAGCACAGATACGCAGTATTTT.

This clonotype showed up just a few times. This chain uses TRBV5-1 with TRBJ2-7; D remains unclear. The length of the CDR3 is 14 residues. The germline gives CDR1 SGHRS, CDR2 YFSETQ. Trimming shortened V by 0 bases and J by 3 bases, and 10 bases separated the two germline ends. The CDR3, as DNA: TGCGCCAGCAGCTTGGAACGGTCCAACTACGAGCAGTACTTC. Residues: CASSLERSNYEQYF.

V usage is TRBV4-2 and J usage is TRBJ2-1; TRBD1 or TRBD2 may be the D gene (5 bases each). In germline, CDR1 is LGHNA, CDR2 YNFKEQ. Trimming took 0 bases from V and 7 from J, leaving 22 bases between them. The CDR3 runs to 18 residues. CDR3 nucleotides: TGTGCCAGCAGCCAAGATCTTGCGTGGGGACGGATAGGGAATGAGCAGTTCTTC. Its translation: CASSQDLAWGRIGNEQFF.

The chain combines TRBV7-9 with TRBJ2-7; D might be TRBD1 (6 bases). The CDR3 sequence is 16 residues long. Germline CDR1 reads SEHNR; CDR2 reads FQNEAQ (reference sequence). Trimming left V 1 base short and J 0 bases short, with 13 bases between. The CDR3 nucleotides are TGTGCCAGCAGCTTAGTGGGGGCCGAGTTCTCCTACGAGCAGTACTTC. It yields the protein CASSLVGAEFSYEQYF.

This clonotype turned up a few times. The rearrangement joins TRBV7-9 to TRBJ2-7, with 7 positions matching TRBD2. CDR1 and CDR2 from the germline V gene are SEHNR and FQNEAQ (reference sequence). CDR3 length: 15 residues. The V and J ends lost 2 bases and 4 bases, in that order; junction bases with no gene match: 8. CDR3 DNA sequence: TGTGCCAGCAGCTTAACTCGGGGGGACGCTTACGAGCAGTACTTC. This encodes CASSLTRGDAYEQYF. Full variable domain (missing parts from reference TRBV7-9 and TRBJ2-7): DTGVSQNPRHKITKRGQNVTFRCDPISEHNRLYWYRQTLGQGPEFLTYFQNEAQLEKSRLLSDRFSAERPKGSFSTLEIQRTEQGDSAMYLCASSLTRGDAYEQYFGPGTRLTVT.

This rearrangement joins TRBV6-5 to TRBJ2-7, with a possible D match to TRBD1 (6 bases). Between the trimmed V and J ends, which lost 5 bases and 7 bases, there was a span of 15 bases. Germline lookup yields CDR1 MNHEY and CDR2 SVGAGI. CDR3 size: 13 residues. This chain's CDR3 is CASSRTALGEQYF. In DNA form, the CDR3 reads TGTGCCAGCAGTAGGACAGCCCTTGGGGAGCAGTACTTC.

The rearrangement uses TRBV29-1 and TRBJ2-1; D gene uncertain. Germline V gene lookup returns CDR1 SQVTM and CDR2 ANQGSEA. The CDR3 loop spans 13 amino acids. V was shortened by 1 base and J by 6 bases, with 10 bases between the two germline ends. CDR3 residues: CSVEGFGLNEQFF. In DNA form, the CDR3 reads TGCAGCGTTGAAGGCTTCGGCCTCAATGAGCAGTTCTTC.

The rearrangement joins TRBV29-1 to TRBJ2-5; maybe TRBD2 (6 bases). V shed 4 bases and J shed 1 base, with 16 bases lying between them. The CDR3 is 15 amino acids. Germline values: CDR1 SQVTM, CDR2 ANQGSEA. The CDR3: CSVAPSEGPQETQYF. The DNA of the CDR3 is TGCAGCGTTGCACCTAGCGAAGGTCCCCAAGAGACCCAGTACTTC.

This clonotype was seen only a few times. The V call is TRBV7-8, the J call TRBJ1-1; tentatively, D is TRBD1 (5 bases). The CDR3 length is 17 residues. Germline-derived CDR1 and CDR2 are SGHVS and FQNEAQ. Trimming pared 6 bases from V and 0 bases from J, leaving 20 bases between. CDR3 loop: CASSSTGTSTMNTEAFF. For the CDR3, the DNA is TGTGCCAGCAGTAGTACGGGGACTTCTACCATGAACACTGAAGCTTTCTTT.